This TCR beta chain appears in the sequencing data of a study of blood T cells in healthy people across ages. J gave up 6 bases and V 6 bases, and 10 bases lay outside the gene matches. The CDR3 length is 15 residues. Germline CDR1 reads DFQATT; CDR2 reads SNEGSKA (reference sequence). This clonotype was counted a few times. A second PCR, run for roughly 7 to 12 cycles, used a sample-barcoded 5' primer plus a J-beta primer mix. MiXCR, run by TCRdb on the 5' RACE reads, gives a single entry per CDR3 protein. The top ten hold approximately 12% of the sample, which has some 880,000 distinct CDR3 sequences, under 40% seen once.

This chain links TRBV20-1 with TRBJ2-1; 11 nucleotides match TRBD2. Sequenced material: blood. The source of this sequence is a man aged 18 to 30 in good health. CDR3 in DNA: TGCAGTGCCCAGTCTCTAGCGGGGGGCCGCAATGAGCAGTTCTTC. This codes for CSAQSLAGGRNEQFF.